This record looks at one T cell receptor (beta chain) sequence and its context. The antigen is undetermined. The data belong to a study of cytomegalovirus exposure and HLA in healthy donors. Study in general: The early release's HLA-typed donors yielded 80 million to 95 million unique TCRs. Study outcomes and limitations: In an earlier analysis, about 87% or about 30%: the productive usage of most TCR beta V segments. In all likelihood, a cluster of highly shared sequence variants was a sequencing artifact.

Primers for the PCR totalled 60 Vbeta and 13 Jbeta. Libraries were prepared by immunoSEQ multiplex PCR; TCRdb keeps only in-frame clonotypes and omits some of them. The sample holds around 160,000 clones, 65% to 80% seen once. This sequence originates from a woman between 40 and 50 years old in good health and CMV-seropositive. The sequenced material came from PBMCs.

CDR3 amino acids: CASSFGQGVTEAFF. The CDR3, as DNA: TGTGCCAGCTCATTCGGACAGGGAGTAACTGAAGCTTTCTTT. The V call is TRBV18, the J call TRBJ1-1; 8 nucleotides agree with TRBD1. V dropped 5 bases and J dropped 5; count of bases not matched to a gene: 7. CDR3 length equals 14 residues. In germline, CDR1 is KGHSH, CDR2 LQKENI.